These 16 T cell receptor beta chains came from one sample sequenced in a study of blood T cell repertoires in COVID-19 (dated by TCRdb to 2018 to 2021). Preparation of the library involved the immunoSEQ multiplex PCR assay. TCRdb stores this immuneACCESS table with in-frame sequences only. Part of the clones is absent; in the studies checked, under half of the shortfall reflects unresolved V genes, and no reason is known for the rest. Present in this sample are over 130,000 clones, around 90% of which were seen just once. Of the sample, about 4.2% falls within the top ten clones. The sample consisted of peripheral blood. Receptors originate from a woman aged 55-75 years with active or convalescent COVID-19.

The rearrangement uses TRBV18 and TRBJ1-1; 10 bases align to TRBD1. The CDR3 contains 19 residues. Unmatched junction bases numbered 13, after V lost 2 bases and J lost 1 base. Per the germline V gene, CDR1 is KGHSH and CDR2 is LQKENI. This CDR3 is CASSPWARGTGVQNTEAFF. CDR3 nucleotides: TGTGCCAGCTCACCATGGGCCCGTGGGACAGGGGTCCAGAACACTGAAGCTTTCTTT.

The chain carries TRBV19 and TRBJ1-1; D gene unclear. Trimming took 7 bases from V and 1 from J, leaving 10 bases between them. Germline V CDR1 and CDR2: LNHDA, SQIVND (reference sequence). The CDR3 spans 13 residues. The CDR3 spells CASNDISNTEAFF. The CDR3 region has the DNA TGTGCCAGTAATGACATTTCGAACACTGAAGCTTTCTTT.

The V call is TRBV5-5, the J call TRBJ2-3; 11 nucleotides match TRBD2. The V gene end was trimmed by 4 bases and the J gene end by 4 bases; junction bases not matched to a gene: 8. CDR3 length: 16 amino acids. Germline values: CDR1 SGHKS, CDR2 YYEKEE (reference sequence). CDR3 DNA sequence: TGTGCCAGCAGCCGTGAACTAGCGGGGGAGCCAGATACGCAGTATTTT. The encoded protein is CASSRELAGEPDTQYF.

The CDR3: CASSSPGRSYEQYF. In nucleotides, the CDR3 is TGTGCCAGCAGTTCCCCGGGTCGGAGCTACGAGCAGTACTTC. The V and J genes are TRBV2 and TRBJ2-7; D remains ambiguous. The V and J ends lost 5 bases and 3 bases respectively, with 14 bases between them. The CDR3 spans 14 residues. Germline CDR1 reads SNHLY; CDR2 reads FYNNEI.

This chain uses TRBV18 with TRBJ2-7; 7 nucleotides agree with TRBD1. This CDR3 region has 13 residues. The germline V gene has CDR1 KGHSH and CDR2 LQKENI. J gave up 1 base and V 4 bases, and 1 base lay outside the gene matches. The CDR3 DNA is TGTGCCAGCTCACTGACAGGGTCCTACGAGCAGTACTTC. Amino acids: CASSLTGSYEQYF.

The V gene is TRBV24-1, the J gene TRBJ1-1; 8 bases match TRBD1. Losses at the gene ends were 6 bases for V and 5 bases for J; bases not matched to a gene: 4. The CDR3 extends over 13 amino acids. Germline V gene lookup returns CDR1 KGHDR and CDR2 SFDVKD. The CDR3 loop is CATSQGAGTEAFF. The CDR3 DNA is TGTGCCACCAGTCAGGGGGCTGGGACTGAAGCTTTCTTT.

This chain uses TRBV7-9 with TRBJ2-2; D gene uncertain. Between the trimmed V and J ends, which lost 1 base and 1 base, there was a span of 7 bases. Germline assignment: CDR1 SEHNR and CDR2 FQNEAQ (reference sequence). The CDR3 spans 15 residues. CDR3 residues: CASSLVSGNTGELFF. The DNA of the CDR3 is TGTGCCAGCAGCTTAGTTTCAGGGAACACCGGGGAGCTGTTTTTT. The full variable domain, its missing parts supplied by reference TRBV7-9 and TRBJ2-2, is DTGVSQNPRHKITKRGQNVTFRCDPISEHNRLYWYRQTLGQGPEFLTYFQNEAQLEKSRLLSDRFSAERPKGSFSTLEIQRTEQGDSAMYLCASSLVSGNTGELFFGEGSRLTVL.

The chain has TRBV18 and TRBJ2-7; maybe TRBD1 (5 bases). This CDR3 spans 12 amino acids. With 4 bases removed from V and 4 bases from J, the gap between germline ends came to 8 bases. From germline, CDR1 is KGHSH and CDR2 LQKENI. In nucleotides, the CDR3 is TGTGCCAGCTCACAGGGGTATTACGAGCAGTACTTC. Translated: CASSQGYYEQYF.

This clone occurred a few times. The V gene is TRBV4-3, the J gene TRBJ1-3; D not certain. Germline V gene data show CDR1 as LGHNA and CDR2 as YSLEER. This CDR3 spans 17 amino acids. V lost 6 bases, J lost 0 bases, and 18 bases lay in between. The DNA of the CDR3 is TGCGCCAGCAGTTACGGGGAGGGAGTTAGCTCTGGAAACACCATATATTTT. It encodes CASSYGEGVSSGNTIYF.

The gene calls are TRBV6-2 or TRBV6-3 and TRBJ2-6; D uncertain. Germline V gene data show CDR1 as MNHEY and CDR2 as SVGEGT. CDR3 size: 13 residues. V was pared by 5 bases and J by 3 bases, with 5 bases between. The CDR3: CASSNGGANVLTF. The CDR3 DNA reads TGTGCCAGCAGTAACGGTGGGGCCAACGTCCTGACTTTC.

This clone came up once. In DNA form, the CDR3 reads TGTGCCAGCAGCCTGTCGACAGGCGTCTCCTACGAGCAGTACTTC. This sequence encodes CASSLSTGVSYEQYF. The V and J genes are TRBV7-2 and TRBJ2-7, with D possibly being TRBD1 (6 bases). Trimming pared 5 bases from V and 0 bases from J, leaving 14 bases between. The germline CDR1 and CDR2 sequences are SGHTA and FQGNSA. CDR3 length: 15 residues.

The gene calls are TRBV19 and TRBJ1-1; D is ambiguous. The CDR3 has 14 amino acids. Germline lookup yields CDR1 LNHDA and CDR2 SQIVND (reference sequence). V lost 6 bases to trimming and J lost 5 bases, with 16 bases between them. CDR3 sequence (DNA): TGTGCCAGTAGGGCGACGGGGTTGACTACTGAAGCTTTCTTT. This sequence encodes CASRATGLTTEAFF.

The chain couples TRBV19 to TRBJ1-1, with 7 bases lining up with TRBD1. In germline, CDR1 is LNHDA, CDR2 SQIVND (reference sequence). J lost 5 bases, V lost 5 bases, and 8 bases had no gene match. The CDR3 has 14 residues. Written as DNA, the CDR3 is TGTGCCAGTAGTCAACAGGGGTTGGAAACTGAAGCTTTCTTT. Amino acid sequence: CASSQQGLETEAFF.

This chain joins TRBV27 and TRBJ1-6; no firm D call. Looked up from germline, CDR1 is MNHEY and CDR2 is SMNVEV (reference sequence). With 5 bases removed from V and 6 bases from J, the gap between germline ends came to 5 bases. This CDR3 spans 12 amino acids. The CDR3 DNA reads TGTGCCAGCAGTGCCAGTAATTCACCCCTCCACTTT. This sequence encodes CASSASNSPLHF.

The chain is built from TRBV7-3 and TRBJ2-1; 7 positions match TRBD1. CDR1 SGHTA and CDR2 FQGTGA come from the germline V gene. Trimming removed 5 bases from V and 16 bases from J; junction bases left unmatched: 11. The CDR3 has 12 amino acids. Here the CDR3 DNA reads TGTGCCAGCAGCGCCTCCCGGGACAGCCTATTCTTC. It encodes CASSASRDSLFF.

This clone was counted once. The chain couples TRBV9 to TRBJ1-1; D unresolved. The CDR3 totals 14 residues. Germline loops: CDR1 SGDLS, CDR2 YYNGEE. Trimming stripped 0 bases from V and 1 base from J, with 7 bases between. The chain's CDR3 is CASSVGAGNTEAFF. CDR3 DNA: TGTGCCAGCAGCGTAGGGGCAGGGAACACTGAAGCTTTCTTT. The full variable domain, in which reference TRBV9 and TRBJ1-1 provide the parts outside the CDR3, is DSGVTQTPKHLITATGQRVTLRCSPRSGDLSVYWYQQSLDQGLQFLIQYYNGEERAKGNILERFSAQQFPDLHSELNLSSLELGDSALYFCASSVGAGNTEAFFGQGTRLTVV.